This T cell receptor beta chain was observed in a study of blood T cells in healthy people across ages. This clonotype was found a few times. The V gene's germline CDR1 is SGHDT and CDR2 YYEEEE. V shed 3 bases, J shed 2 bases, and the junction held 12 bases outside the gene matches. This CDR3 comprises 17 residues. Donors ranged from about 6 to 95 years old and were healthy Caucasians in Russia. With a J-beta primer mix and a sample-barcoded 5' primer, a second PCR ran about 7 to 12 cycles. Using its own MiXCR run on the 5' RACE reads, TCRdb lists one record per CDR3 protein. The table lists approximately 800,000 distinct CDR3 sequences, roughly 25% of them singletons. These same records also appear under a second study, on T cells of mothers and their children. That paper adds: cDNA was synthesized from all extracted RNA at approximately 1.5 ug per reaction.

The sequence was collected from a boy aged 10-17 years in good health. The sequenced sample consisted of blood. The V call is TRBV5-6, the J call TRBJ1-2; 8 bases align to TRBD1. The CDR3 sequence is CASSWGTGRVGNYGYTF. In DNA form, the CDR3 reads TGTGCCAGCAGCTGGGGGACAGGAAGAGTGGGAAACTATGGCTACACCTTC.